Below are 15 T cell receptor beta chains sequenced from a single sample in a study of blood T cell repertoires in COVID-19. Assay: immunoSEQ multiplex PCR; the TCRdb copy retains only in-frame clones and omits some. Of 60,000 or so clones listed, approximately 80% were seen once; the top ten hold 3.5%. The sequenced material came from peripheral blood. The source of these receptors is a man aged 60 to 75 with acute or convalescent COVID-19.

The chain is built from TRBV2 and TRBJ2-5, with 10 bases that match TRBD1. Unmatched junction bases numbered 6, after V lost 3 bases and J lost 5 bases. This CDR3 is 15 amino acids long. CDR1 SNHLY and CDR2 FYNNEI come from the germline V gene. The CDR3 region is CASSEGQGFSETQYF. DNA of the CDR3: TGTGCCAGCAGTGAGGGACAGGGGTTTTCGGAGACCCAGTACTTC.

This clone was recorded once. The chain joins TRBV5-1 to TRBJ1-4; maybe TRBD1 (6 bases). The CDR3 spans 16 residues. V was trimmed by 0 bases and J by 8 bases, leaving 17 bases between them. Germline V lookup: CDR1 SGHRS, CDR2 YFSETQ. The CDR3 is CASSLAEGGRSEKLFF. As DNA, the CDR3 is TGCGCCAGCAGCTTGGCTGAGGGGGGGCGCTCGGAAAAACTGTTTTTT.

The CDR3 sequence: CASSLEMWGSVDQPQHF. DNA for the CDR3: TGTGCCAGCAGCTTAGAGATGTGGGGCTCAGTTGATCAGCCCCAGCATTTT. This sequence joins TRBV7-3 and TRBJ1-5; TRBD1 is a possible D gene (5 bases). Trimming removed 2 bases at V and 5 bases at J, with 19 bases between. This CDR3 spans 17 amino acids. Germline values: CDR1 SGHTA, CDR2 FQGTGA.

The chain recombines TRBV7-2 with TRBJ2-3; unclear D gene. Trimming cost V 4 bases and J 5 bases, with 13 bases left between them. The CDR3 length is 14 residues. In germline, CDR1 is SGHTA, CDR2 FQGNSA. The chain's CDR3 is CASSSTFPGDTQYF. DNA of the CDR3: TGTGCCAGCAGCTCTACGTTCCCCGGAGATACGCAGTATTTT.

The rearrangement uses TRBV5-1 and TRBJ2-1, with 8 nucleotides matching TRBD1. J lost 6 bases, V lost 0 bases, and 8 bases had no gene match. Germline loops: CDR1 SGHRS, CDR2 YFSETQ. The CDR3 has 16 amino acids. CDR3 loop: CASSLARGLTGNEQFF. CDR3 bases: TGCGCCAGCAGCTTGGCCAGGGGGCTGACTGGCAATGAGCAGTTCTTC. Full variable domain (outside the CDR3, taken from reference TRBV5-1 and TRBJ2-1): KAGVTQTPRYLIKTRGQQVTLSCSPISGHRSVSWYQQTPGQGLQFLFEYFSETQRNKGNFPGRFSGRQFSNSRSEMNVSTLELGDSALYLCASSLARGLTGNEQFFGPGTRLTVL.

This chain joins TRBV7-2 and TRBJ1-1; tentatively, D is TRBD1 (6 bases). Germline V lookup: CDR1 SGHTA, CDR2 FQGNSA. The CDR3 is made up of 14 amino acids. Trimming shortened V by 7 bases and J by 0 bases, and 12 bases separated the two germline ends. The CDR3 sequence is CASIPTGMNTEAFF. CDR3 nucleotides: TGTGCCAGCATCCCGACAGGCATGAACACTGAAGCTTTCTTT.

The chain couples TRBV7-8 to TRBJ1-5, with 8 bases identical to TRBD1. CDR3 length: 17 residues. The junction had 7 bases not matched to a gene; V was cut back by 1 base and J by 2 bases. Germline assignment: CDR1 SGHVS and CDR2 FQNEAQ. CDR3 nucleotides: TGTGCCAGCAGCTTAGGGACAGGGAATTGGGGCAATCAGCCCCAGCATTTT. Translated: CASSLGTGNWGNQPQHF.

This chain links TRBV24-1 with TRBJ2-3; 10 positions match TRBD1. This CDR3 contains 16 residues. Trimming at V came to 5 bases and at J to 4 bases, leaving 8 bases not matched to a gene. CDR1 and CDR2 (germline): KGHDR, SFDVKD. CDR3 in DNA: TGTGCCACCAGTGTCCTTACCGGGACAGGGGCAGATACGCAGTATTTT. Amino acid sequence: CATSVLTGTGADTQYF.

The J gene is TRBJ1-1, the V gene TRBV2; no reliable D call. The CDR3 sequence is 14 residues long. Germline CDR1 is SNHLY and CDR2 is FYNNEI. Trimming stripped 4 bases from V and 5 bases from J, with 14 bases between. The CDR3 is CASSASPAGTEAFF. The DNA for the CDR3 is TGTGCCAGCAGTGCCTCCCCGGCGGGGACTGAAGCTTTCTTT.

This clone was seen just once. V and J are TRBV27 and TRBJ1-4; a weak D match, TRBD1 (6 bases). CDR1 MNHEY and CDR2 SMNVEV come from the germline V gene (reference sequence). V lost 5 bases and J 5 bases, leaving 15 bases between the germline ends. CDR3 length equals 15 residues. The CDR3 bases are TGTGCCAGCAGTATAAAGGGACAACCCAATGAAAAACTGTTTTTT. Translating it yields CASSIKGQPNEKLFF.

This chain joins TRBV10-3 and TRBJ2-3; D is unresolved. Germline values: CDR1 ENHRY, CDR2 SYGVKD. The CDR3 has 13 residues. The V end was cut by 7 bases, the J end by 2 bases, with 10 bases between. CDR3 sequence (DNA): TGTGCCATCACCTCCCAGTACACAGATACGCAGTATTTT. This codes for CAITSQYTDTQYF.

The chain joins TRBV7-2 to TRBJ2-5, with 9 bases aligning to TRBD1. V was pared by 5 bases and J by 9 bases, with 7 bases of the junction left unmatched. The CDR3 sequence is 13 residues long. Germline V gene lookup returns CDR1 SGHTA and CDR2 FQGNSA. The CDR3 DNA reads as TGTGCCAGCAGCCGGGACAGGGTAGGGGCCCAGTACTTC. Its protein is CASSRDRVGAQYF.

The chain links TRBV6-6 to TRBJ2-3; 11 positions agree with TRBD2. Germline loops: CDR1 MNHNY, CDR2 SVGAGI (reference sequence). V was pared by 5 bases and J by 4 bases, with 8 bases of the junction left unmatched. This CDR3 is built from 16 residues. As DNA, the CDR3 is TGTGCCAGCAGTCGACTAGCGGGGATTGACTCAGATACGCAGTATTTT. This sequence encodes CASSRLAGIDSDTQYF.

The gene calls are TRBV7-2 and TRBJ2-7, with 8 nucleotides matching TRBD2. CDR3 length: 15 amino acids. The germline gives CDR1 SGHTA, CDR2 FQGNSA. V shed 4 bases and J 3 bases; nucleotides not matched to a gene: 8. The CDR3 nucleotides are TGTGCCAGCAGCTACCAGCGGGGGCTGATCTACGAGCAGTACTTC. The encoded protein is CASSYQRGLIYEQYF.

The rearrangement joins TRBV24-1 to TRBJ2-7; a possible D gene is TRBD1 (6 bases). CDR1 KGHDR and CDR2 SFDVKD come from the germline V gene. Trimming shortened V by 3 bases and J by 2 bases, and 10 bases separated the two germline ends. The CDR3 length is 14 residues. The CDR3 here is CATSDGDRPYEQYF. CDR3 nucleotides: TGTGCCACCAGTGATGGAGACAGGCCCTACGAGCAGTACTTC.